This T cell receptor (beta chain) stems from a study of T cell clonotyping in hematopoietic cell transplantation (dated by TCRdb to about 2021). Some background on the complete study: The study collected around 130 blood samples from 35 to 45 consecutive transplant recipients and their related donors. Recruitment of patients was conducted between late 2015 and January 2017, and follow-up was continued until late 2020 or death.

Looking up the germline V gene yields CDR1 SGHRS and CDR2 YFSETQ. The CDR3 starts with the cysteine, ends with the phenylalanine, and has 16 residues. Only the CDR3 region is kept as DNA, spanning 48 bases read in frame from base 1. V lost 5 bases and J lost 6 bases, and the count of bases not matched to a germline gene is 12. Broad study findings and their caveats: Recipient repertoires showed only a small fraction of overlap with donor repertoires, and over 95% appeared de novo at the given depth. Recipient TCR diversity fell after transplant, with pathologically expanded clonotypes rising progressively from day 30 to day 180. Broader posttransplant TCR repertoire diversity was predicted by donor and pretransplant recipient Inverse Simpson Index values. The sample size was limited, and CD4 and CD8 repertoire contributions could not be separated because cells were not sorted.

A remark on this clone: The antigen it recognizes is unknown. Within one base of it there is no much larger clone, and no base qualities were kept.

The time point label on this specimen signifies: 180 days after allo-HCT. Blood samples were obtained from recipients approximately 28 days before transplant and at days 30, 100 and 180 after transplant. Nuclei Lysis Solution was used to extract genomic DNA from fresh or cryopreserved unfractionated peripheral blood mononuclear cells. With the immunoSEQ assay, which is a bias-controlled multiplex PCR relying on V- and J-specific primers, TCR beta CDR3 regions were amplified from genomic DNA. A proprietary barcode and Illumina adapter sequences were added to the CDR3 amplicons in a second PCR step. An Illumina MiSeq instrument was used to sequence the CDR3 libraries. Concerning the study's data processing: Export and quality control were done with immunoSEQ Analyzer 3.0, while downstream analyses used R Bioconductor and Immunarch. Only productive rearrangements in the normalized downsampled data set went into calculating the repertoire metrics. In the normalized cohort, a clonotype counted as pathologically expanded if the clonotype was larger than 5 templates. Repertoire diversity was measured with the Inverse Simpson Index. To capture all clonotypes, the CMV-specificity analyses were run on the non-normalized data set. TCRdb took this table from immuneACCESS and kept in-frame rearrangements with V and J called. Such tables lack part of the clones; where checked against another copy, unresolved V genes explain under half of the gap, and the rest is unexplained. From that table come the V and J calls and clone size; the DNA was used to work out D and trimming. The sample table shows about 9,300 clones, and roughly nine tenths are seen once. The biggest ten clones account for about 36% of the sample.

This sequence uses TRBV5-1 and TRBJ1-4, with 8 central nucleotides matching TRBD1. The receptor was derived from a human patient who had an allogeneic stem cell transplant, so the T cells may come from the graft donor. The donor label of this sample is uncertain. Some clones in this sample may be carry-over from other donors' samples. Here the sequenced sample was PBMCs, taken 180 days after allogeneic stem cell transplant. For the CDR3, the sequence is CASSAGDRRLYEKLFF. The DNA sequence is as follows: TGCGCCAGCAGTGCTGGGGACAGGCGACTATATGAAAAACTGTTTTTT.